Below, one TCR beta chain is given with its context. No cognate antigen has been identified for it. The record has no base qualities; no much larger clone is one base away. The data stem from a study of T cell repertoires in cytomegalovirus infection (dated by TCRdb to 2018 to 2020). Broadly, across the study: The HLA type of each donor mattered for the analysis, because public TCR beta signatures pointed to carriage of CMV infection along with the matching HLA type. Results and caveats for the whole study, not just this receptor: Carriers of CMV infection plus the relevant HLA type were discriminated by the cumulative frequency of public TCR beta family members in the study cohort and in an independent roughly 380-donor cohort. In the ex vivo response, HLA-C-restricted CMV-specific TCR beta clonotypes were dominant, and in two of eight donors the single most frequent clonotype came from this HLA-C-restricted group.

V has 4 bases trimmed and J has 3 bases trimmed; junction bases matching no gene number 6. CDR1 DFQATT and CDR2 SNEGSKA were looked up in the germline V gene (reference sequence). The CDR3 spans 14 residues, from the cysteine through the phenylalanine. The read is trimmed to its CDR3 DNA, 42 bases read in frame from base 1. This sample was sequenced with an Illumina HiSeq 1500. The raw public data were reprocessed by TCRdb itself: fastp quality trimming at Q25, MiXCR clonotype calling, in-frame beta chains only. Each entry merges the rows of one CDR3 protein and shows their most common DNA and genes. Here the sample has more than 200,000 distinct CDR3 sequences; approximately 8.3% occur a single time. The leading ten clones occupy roughly 16% of the sample.

The chain is made from TRBV20-1 and TRBJ2-3; 8 of the junction bases match TRBD1. The sequence was obtained from a human donor in good health (CMV status not recorded). Some clones in this sample may be carry-over from other donors' samples. Sequenced sample: PBMCs. In nucleotides, the sequence is TGCAGTGCTATAAGACAGGGGTCGACAGATACGCAGTATTTT. Translation gives CSAIRQGSTDTQYF.